The 28 T cell receptor beta chains below come from one sample, sequenced in a study of Graves' ophthalmopathy and Graves' hyperthyroidism (dated by TCRdb to the late 2010s). The reads were generated on an Illumina HiSeq 2000. For repertoire sequencing, the TCR beta CDR3 regions were amplified from RNA transcripts. A first-round RT-PCR used HTBI primers with the Qiagen OneStep RT-PCR kit, followed by a second-round multiplex PCR, size selection and purification. The public sequencing data were trimmed at Q25 with fastp and processed into clonotypes with MiXCR by TCRdb, which kept only in-frame beta chains. Each CDR3 protein appears once, grouped with its most common genes and DNA. The sample includes more than 550,000 distinct CDR3 sequences, with roughly 41% observed a single time. The ten largest clones add up to 3.3% of the sample. Source material: peripheral blood. The receptors originated from an adult man with Graves' ophthalmopathy.

V is TRBV25-1 and J is TRBJ2-5, with TRBD2 matching 10 bases. V shed 3 bases and J 1 base; nucleotides not matched to a gene: 11. The CDR3 runs to 18 residues. The germline gives CDR1 MGHDK, CDR2 SYGVNS. Written as DNA, the CDR3 is TGTGCCAGCAGTGATCCCAGGACTAGCGGCCTCCCCCAAGAGACCCAGTACTTC. Encoded protein: CASSDPRTSGLPQETQYF. The full variable domain, in which reference TRBV25-1 and TRBJ2-5 provide the parts outside the CDR3, is EADIYQTPRYLVIGTGKKITLECSQTMGHDKMYWYQQDPGMELHLIHYSYGVNSTEKGDLSSESTVSRIRTEHFPLTLESARPSHTSQYLCASSDPRTSGLPQETQYFGPGTRLLVL.

This clonotype showed up many times. The CDR3 reads CASSLGSDQPQHF. The CDR3 region has the DNA TGTGCCAGCAGCTTAGGCAGCGATCAGCCCCAGCATTTT. The V and J genes are TRBV7-2 and TRBJ1-5, with D hard to call. V lost 1 base and J lost 5, with 6 bases in between. In germline, CDR1 is SGHTA, CDR2 FQGNSA. CDR3 length equals 13 residues.

The table lists this clonotype with many counts. The chain employs TRBV10-3 and TRBJ1-6, with TRBD1 matching 7 bases. This CDR3 region has 14 residues. Germline CDR1 ENHRY, CDR2 SYGVKD. J gave up 6 bases and V 7 bases, and 6 bases lay outside the gene matches. CDR3 in amino acids: CAINPGQRNSPLHF. The DNA for the CDR3 is TGTGCCATCAACCCGGGACAGCGTAATTCACCCCTCCACTTT.

This chain joins TRBV10-3 and TRBJ2-7, with TRBD1 matching over 12 bases. The CDR3 has 15 amino acids. Losses at the gene ends were 3 bases for V and 5 bases for J; bases not matched to a gene: 5. In germline, CDR1 is ENHRY, CDR2 SYGVKD. CDR3 in amino acids: CAISEGTGGLDEQYF. The CDR3 DNA reads TGTGCCATCAGTGAAGGGACAGGGGGCCTCGACGAGCAGTACTTC.

The rearrangement joins TRBV12-3 or TRBV12-4 to TRBJ1-1; no firm D call. V was clipped by 10 bases and J by 4 bases, with 13 bases between them. The CDR3 sequence is 12 residues long. The CDR3 DNA follows: TGTGCCATCAGAGCCTTGGGCACTGAAGCTTTCTTT. This gives the protein CAIRALGTEAFF.

The CDR3 nucleotides read TGTGCCAGCTCACCACCTCAGGTCATGGGGTATGGCTACACCTTC. Translated, it gives CASSPPQVMGYGYTF. V is TRBV18 and J is TRBJ1-2; D is uncertain. Deletions cut 0 bases from V and 5 bases from J, with 13 bases between. The CDR3 sequence is 15 residues long. Per the germline V gene, CDR1 is KGHSH and CDR2 is LQKENI.

The J gene is TRBJ1-1, the V gene TRBV19; 9 bases are a match to TRBD1. The ends lost 6 bases at V and 7 bases at J; junction bases unmatched: 12. This CDR3 comprises 15 residues. CDR1 is LNHDA and CDR2 is SQIVND in the germline V gene (reference sequence). CDR3 region: CASRPGPGTGFEAFF. CDR3 nucleotide sequence: TGTGCCAGTAGACCCGGTCCCGGGACAGGGTTTGAAGCTTTCTTT. The variable domain in full, completed from reference TRBV19 and TRBJ1-1, reads DGGITQSPKYLFRKEGQNVTLSCEQNLNHDAMYWYRQDPGQGLRLIYYSQIVNDFQKGDIAEGYSVSREKKESFPLTVTSAQKNPTAFYLCASRPGPGTGFEAFFGQGTRLTVV.

The rearrangement joins TRBV7-2 to TRBJ1-6, with 10 bases aligning to TRBD1. This CDR3 contains 15 residues. The ends lost 3 bases at V and 10 bases at J; junction bases unmatched: 6. Germline V gene data show CDR1 as SGHTA and CDR2 as FQGNSA. CDR3 DNA sequence: TGTGCCAGCAGCTTCGGGACAGGGGTACGATCACCCCTCCACTTT. Translated, it gives CASSFGTGVRSPLHF.

In its sample, this clonotype was seen many times. The gene calls are TRBV9 and TRBJ1-2, with a tentative D call TRBD1 (5 bases). Germline loops: CDR1 SGDLS, CDR2 YYNGEE. There are 13 residues in the CDR3. V shed 3 bases and J shed 0 bases, with 6 bases lying between them. In DNA form, the CDR3 reads TGTGCCAGCAGCGGGGACCCTAACTATGGCTACACCTTC. It specifies CASSGDPNYGYTF.

At least ten counts were recorded for this clonotype. V gene TRBV15 combines with J gene TRBJ2-7; a possible D gene is TRBD2 (6 bases). The CDR3 contains 15 residues. V gave up 1 base and J gave up 2 bases, with 12 bases separating them. Germline V gives CDR1 LNHNV, CDR2 YYDKDF (reference sequence). CDR3 in DNA: TGTGCCACCAGCAGAGGTTCGGGGGTAGCCTACGAGCAGTACTTC. The encoded protein is CATSRGSGVAYEQYF.

This clonotype was seen at least ten times. The V and J genes are TRBV12-3 or TRBV12-4 and TRBJ1-2; 7 bases match TRBD1. This CDR3 region has 13 residues. Losses at the gene ends were 6 bases for V and 5 bases for J; bases not matched to a gene: 6. This CDR3 is CASSTGVGYGYTF. The CDR3 nucleotides are TGTGCCAGCAGCACAGGGGTCGGGTATGGCTACACCTTC.

This chain's CDR3 is CASSYQGGIGQETQYF. Here the CDR3 DNA reads TGTGCCAGCAGCTACCAAGGGGGGATAGGGCAAGAGACCCAGTACTTC. The chain carries TRBV7-9 and TRBJ2-5, with D possibly being TRBD1 or TRBD2 (6 bases each). Per germline, CDR1 SEHNR and CDR2 FQNEAQ (reference sequence). This CDR3 is 16 amino acids long. V was trimmed by 4 bases and J by 2 bases, leaving 17 bases between them. The full variable domain, with the rest looked up from reference TRBV7-9 and TRBJ2-5, is DTGVSQNPRHKITKRGQNVTFRCDPISEHNRLYWYRQTLGQGPEFLTYFQNEAQLEKSRLLSDRFSAERPKGSFSTLEIQRTEQGDSAMYLCASSYQGGIGQETQYFGPGTRLLVL.

Note on this clonotype: Compared with germline, one end of the junction differs, possibly owing to a read error. The genes are TRBV7-9 and TRBJ1-4, with D hard to call. There are 15 residues in the CDR3. CDR1 SEHNR and CDR2 FQNEAQ come from the germline V gene (reference sequence). This CDR3 is CASSLPVGDNGKLLF. The CDR3 nucleotides read TGTGCCAGCAGCTTACCCGTAGGAGATAATGGAAAACTGCTTTTT.

Remarks on this clonotype: A much larger clone is a single base away; this may be a read error. The CDR3 sequence: CSARTENSSPLHF. CDR3 DNA: TGCAGTGCTAGGACGGAAAATAGTTCACCCCTCCACTTT. The chain is built from TRBV20-1 and TRBJ1-6; no reliable D call. The CDR3 consists of 13 residues. Trimming pared 3 bases from V and 9 bases from J, leaving 12 bases between. CDR1 is DFQATT, CDR2 SNEGSKA, per germline (reference sequence).

V usage is TRBV5-6 and J usage is TRBJ2-7; D gene unclear. Trimming removed 4 bases from V and 5 bases from J, with 10 bases in between. The CDR3 runs 12 residues. Looked up from germline, CDR1 is SGHDT and CDR2 is YYEEEE. The DNA of the CDR3 is TGTGCCAGCAGCCACCTTGGACACGAGCAGTACTTC. This gives the protein CASSHLGHEQYF.

The J gene is TRBJ1-5, the V gene TRBV15, with TRBD1 matching 9 bases. The length of the CDR3 is 16 residues. V lost 5 bases, J lost 2 bases, and 7 bases stayed unmatched. Germline CDR1 LNHNV, CDR2 YYDKDF (reference sequence). Here the CDR3 reads CATSWGRDRGNQPQHF. Here the CDR3 DNA reads TGTGCCACCAGCTGGGGCCGGGACAGGGGCAATCAGCCCCAGCATTTT.

This clonotype was counted ten times or more. This chain links TRBV7-8 with TRBJ1-1, with TRBD1 as a possible D gene (6 bases). Trimming removed 5 bases at V and 3 bases at J, with 7 bases between. The germline CDR1 and CDR2 sequences are SGHVS and FQNEAQ. This CDR3 has 12 amino acids. The CDR3 bases are TGTGCCAGCAGCCCAGGGGACACTGAAGCTTTCTTT. Encoded protein: CASSPGDTEAFF.

This clonotype was recorded at least ten times. This chain joins TRBV7-2 and TRBJ2-2, with 7 bases fitting TRBD1. Germline trimming cut 5 bases from V and 0 bases from J; bases unmatched to any gene: 6. The CDR3 totals 16 residues. CDR1 is SGHTA and CDR2 is FQGNSA in the germline V gene. DNA of the CDR3: TGTGCCAGCAGCCGCACCGGGACAGCGAACACCGGGGAGCTGTTTTTT. Protein product: CASSRTGTANTGELFF.

This clonotype was picked up many times. This chain uses TRBV7-9 with TRBJ1-1, with unresolved D. CDR1 and CDR2 (germline): SEHNR, FQNEAQ (reference sequence). The V end lost 0 bases, the J end lost 3 bases, and 8 bases lay between the germline ends. The CDR3 contains 14 residues. The CDR3 DNA is TGTGCCAGCAGCTTAGCTGAGAGGGACACTGAAGCTTTCTTT. Its protein is CASSLAERDTEAFF.

The chain combines TRBV20-1 with TRBJ1-6, with D uncertain. Germline assignment: CDR1 DFQATT and CDR2 SNEGSKA (reference sequence). Trimming shortened V by 3 bases and J by 5 bases, and 17 bases separated the two germline ends. The CDR3 contains 16 residues. The DNA for the CDR3 is TGCAGTGCTAGGGCCGGAGCGAACCCTAATAATTCACCCCTCCACTTT. This sequence encodes CSARAGANPNNSPLHF.

This clonotype was detected only once. This chain uses TRBV25-1 with TRBJ2-6, with D hard to call. There are 11 residues in the CDR3. The germline V gene encodes CDR1 MGHDK and CDR2 SYGVNS. The ends were cut back, 8 bases at V and 6 bases at J, with 5 bases in the middle. CDR3 protein: CASLLANVLTF. In DNA form, the CDR3 reads TGTGCCAGCTTGTTGGCCAACGTCCTGACTTTC.

Many counts were recorded for this clonotype. The V call is TRBV20-1, the J call TRBJ1-6; no reliable D call. V lost 0 bases and J lost 0, with 9 bases in between. This CDR3 contains 16 residues. The germline CDR1 and CDR2 sequences are DFQATT and SNEGSKA (reference sequence). The CDR3 protein is CSARDRQSSYNSPLHF. The DNA for the CDR3 is TGCAGTGCTAGAGATCGGCAGAGCTCCTATAATTCACCCCTCCACTTT.

This clonotype appeared many times. This rearrangement joins TRBV25-1 to TRBJ1-1; possibly TRBD1 for D (5 bases). Germline values: CDR1 MGHDK, CDR2 SYGVNS. The CDR3 runs 13 residues. Trimming removed 4 bases at V and 5 bases at J, with 11 bases between. The CDR3 spells CASSAQGGTEAFF. The DNA of the CDR3 is TGTGCCAGCAGTGCCCAGGGAGGGACTGAAGCTTTCTTT.

This clonotype was observed a few times. This chain connects TRBV7-8 to TRBJ2-5, with 7 positions matching TRBD2. Germline V CDR1 and CDR2: SGHVS, FQNEAQ. The CDR3 is made up of 15 amino acids. V lost 4 bases, J lost 0 bases, and 5 bases stayed unmatched. The CDR3 reads CASSSLGGYQETQYF. The DNA of the CDR3 is TGTGCCAGCAGCTCGTTGGGGGGGTACCAAGAGACCCAGTACTTC.

With regard to this clonotype: This may be a read error, as it is one base from a much larger clone. The chain uses TRBV2 and TRBJ1-1; the D gene is possibly TRBD1 (6 bases). The CDR3 extends over 15 amino acids. Germline CDR1 SNHLY, CDR2 FYNNEI. CDR3 DNA: TGTGGCAGCAGTGAAGGGGGGGGAGCATGGACTGAAGCTTTCTTT. This gives the protein CGSSEGGGAWTEAFF.

This clonotype was counted at least ten times. Here the CDR3 DNA reads TGCGCCAGCAGCTTGGCCTTAAGCTACGAGCAGTACTTC. Protein sequence: CASSLALSYEQYF. The V gene is TRBV5-1, the J gene TRBJ2-7; D call uncertain. The CDR3 has 13 amino acids. Germline V gene sequence: CDR1 SGHRS, CDR2 YFSETQ. V gave up 0 bases and J gave up 3 bases, with 7 bases separating them.

As to this clonotype: This could be a read error, since a much larger clone is one nucleotide away. The chain links TRBV11-3 to TRBJ2-7; no firm D call. Germline CDR1 reads SGHNT; CDR2 reads YENEEA. The CDR3 is made up of 11 amino acids. The DNA of the CDR3 is TGTGCCAGCAGCGTAGCCTACGAGCAGTGCTTC. Translating gives CASSVAYEQCF.

The rearrangement links TRBV2 to TRBJ2-7; 7 nucleotides align to TRBD2. CDR1 and CDR2 from the germline V gene are SNHLY and FYNNEI. This CDR3 has 14 amino acids. V shed 1 base and J 4 bases; nucleotides not matched to a gene: 4. CDR3 bases: TGTGCCAGCAGTGAAGACGCGGGAGTTTACGAGCAGTACTTC. As protein: CASSEDAGVYEQYF.